This T cell receptor beta chain is drawn from a study of T cell responses to AZD1222 COVID-19 vaccine. Study findings and constraints: Only 5 or 6 AZD1222 recipients were seropositive at baseline. Reportedly, nearly half the spike-specific TCRs target unmutated variant regions. Increases in Spike-specific TCR breadth and depth were seen after two AZD1222 doses.

CDR3 length: 15 amino acids. The germline gives CDR1 SQVTM, CDR2 ANQGSEA. The method was immunoSEQ multiplex PCR; TCRdb's version includes in-frame clones alone and lacks a portion of them. Altogether 150,000 to 200,000 clones are present, approximately 95% being singletons, with the ten largest covering 1%. The study pooled second doses at about 4 or about 12 weeks. With respect to this clone: Its antigen is unknown.

The sequence was obtained from an adult who received the AZD1222 COVID-19 vaccine. This sequence joins TRBV29-1 and TRBJ2-2; 13 nucleotides agree with TRBD2. Source: peripheral blood, taken 28 days after the second AZD1222 dose. This CDR3 is CGGGLAGANTGELFF. The DNA for the CDR3 is TGCGGGGGCGGACTAGCGGGGGCGAACACCGGGGAGCTGTTTTTT.